The rows below give T cell receptor beta chains drawn from one sample of a study of T cells after yellow fever vaccination. MiXCR, applied by TCRdb to the 5' RACE reads, yields one record per CDR3 protein. The sample holds some 340,000 distinct CDR3 sequences, roughly a tenth seen once. The sample was CD4+ T cells sorted from PBMCs, taken 45 days after the yellow fever booster vaccination. Receptors were obtained from a man aged 18 to 29 who received the YFV17D yellow fever vaccine. Both conserved end residues are trimmed from each CDR3. Size is stated for part of the rows, as once, few or many counts, or as a class when the clone is expanded.

v_call	j_call	clone_size	cdr3_aa
TRBV5-4	TRBJ2-3	few	ASSPPLGTDTQY
TRBV7-7	TRBJ1-4	many	ASSLAQDEKLF
TRBV6-2/TRBV6-3	TRBJ2-7	few	ASRRGAGYGQY
TRBV18	TRBJ2-7	few	ASSTGQGILYEQY
TRBV5-1	TRBJ1-4	few	ASSPTGNPEKLF
TRBV24-1	TRBJ2-4	few	ATSDPAGPGDIQY
TRBV30	TRBJ2-3	many	AWSVPGGAHTQY
TRBV3-1	TRBJ1-3	.	ASSQGLSGPGNTIY
TRBV7-3	TRBJ2-1	few	ASSLLGLAENEQF
TRBV5-6	TRBJ2-3	many	ASSLGVAQY
TRBV12-3/TRBV12-4	TRBJ1-2	many	ASSFSDYGYT
TRBV5-1	TRBJ1-4	.	ASSRTGGLEKLF
TRBV4-3	TRBJ2-1	many	ASSQGLAGLDEQF
TRBV10-1	TRBJ2-7	.	ASRAAGGHEQY
TRBV5-1	TRBJ1-6	many	ASSDRTGGVSPLH
TRBV20-1	TRBJ1-2	many	SARAPGGGYT
TRBV25-1	TRBJ1-5	few	ASSESAGTRPQH